The next 12 T cell receptor beta chains were all read from a single sample in a study of cytomegalovirus exposure and HLA in healthy donors. Profiled with immunoSEQ multiplex PCR; TCRdb holds only in-frame clones, not every one. The table has roughly 100,000 clones, around 83% seen once. Material for sequencing was PBMCs. All receptors derive from a woman between 18 and 30 years old in good health and CMV-seropositive.

The CDR3 DNA sequence: TGTGCCAGCAGCCCCCACAGGACAGGGGGCTTTGTGAACACCGGGGAGCTGTTTTTT. This gives the protein CASSPHRTGGFVNTGELFF. J is TRBJ2-2 and V is TRBV9; 11 positions agree with TRBD1. The V segment lost 4 bases and the J segment 1 base; nucleotides outside the gene matches: 12. The CDR3 spans 19 residues. Germline CDR1 is SGDLS and CDR2 is YYNGEE.

The CDR3 loop is CAWRGLDNQPQHF. CDR3 nucleotide sequence: TGTGCCTGGAGGGGACTAGACAATCAGCCCCAGCATTTT. The V gene is TRBV30, the J gene TRBJ1-5; weak D call: TRBD1 (5 bases). The CDR3 has 13 amino acids. The V end was cut by 3 bases, the J end by 3 bases, with 9 bases between. Germline assignment: CDR1 GTSNPN and CDR2 SVGIG (reference sequence).

This chain connects TRBV10-1 to TRBJ2-2; 7 bases fit TRBD1. Looked up from germline, CDR1 is WNHNN and CDR2 is SYGVQD (reference sequence). This CDR3 is built from 13 residues. V lost 6 bases and J lost 4; bases outside the gene matches: 2. CDR3 region: CASRPGGTGELFF. Written as DNA, the CDR3 is TGCGCCAGCAGGCCAGGGGGCACCGGGGAGCTGTTTTTT.

The chain has TRBV15 and TRBJ2-5; tentative D call: TRBD2 (5 bases). Trimming took off 0 bases at V and 1 base at J, with 9 bases between the two ends. Germline V gives CDR1 LNHNV, CDR2 YYDKDF (reference sequence). The CDR3 consists of 15 residues. CDR3 bases: TGTGCCACCAGCAGAGAGGACGGGGTCCAAGAGACCCAGTACTTC. Its translation: CATSREDGVQETQYF.

The rearrangement links TRBV19 to TRBJ2-1; weak D call: TRBD2 (5 bases). This CDR3 comprises 13 residues. Trimming cost V 7 bases and J 4 bases, with 11 bases left between them. Germline CDR1 is LNHDA and CDR2 is SQIVND (reference sequence). The CDR3 DNA reads TGTGCCAGTACCATAAGCGGTTACAATGAGCAGTTCTTC. Protein sequence: CASTISGYNEQFF. The whole variable domain, filled in from reference TRBV19 and TRBJ2-1, reads DGGITQSPKYLFRKEGQNVTLSCEQNLNHDAMYWYRQDPGQGLRLIYYSQIVNDFQKGDIAEGYSVSREKKESFPLTVTSAQKNPTAFYLCASTISGYNEQFFGPGTRLTVL.

J is TRBJ2-1 and V is TRBV6-1; D gene unclear. The CDR3 has 12 residues. The germline V gene has CDR1 MNHNS and CDR2 SASEGT. V gave up 5 bases and J gave up 5 bases, with 7 bases separating them. This chain's CDR3 is CASSRLDNEQFF. In DNA form, the CDR3 reads TGTGCCAGCAGTCGACTTGACAATGAGCAGTTCTTC.

The chain couples TRBV18 to TRBJ1-3; no clear D. This CDR3 has 16 amino acids. Per germline, CDR1 KGHSH and CDR2 LQKENI. V lost 2 bases and J 8 bases, leaving 19 bases between the germline ends. The CDR3 nucleotides are TGTGCCAGCTCACCAATTTCGTCCGGGATTCGAGACACCATATATTTT. This encodes CASSPISSGIRDTIYF.

This chain uses TRBV7-9 with TRBJ2-2; D remains unclear. CDR1 is SEHNR, CDR2 FQNEAQ, per germline (reference sequence). V was shortened by 1 base and J by 4 bases, with 4 bases between the two germline ends. The CDR3 sequence is 13 residues long. CDR3 region: CASSLVLTGELFF. In DNA form, the CDR3 reads TGTGCCAGCAGCTTAGTACTCACCGGGGAGCTGTTTTTT.

The gene calls are TRBV6-5 and TRBJ1-6, with D maybe TRBD1 (5 bases). The ends were cut back, 2 bases at V and 9 bases at J, with 14 bases in the middle. The CDR3 extends over 15 amino acids. The germline gives CDR1 MNHEY, CDR2 SVGAGI. CDR3 sequence: CASSYGAGGSSPLHF. The DNA for the CDR3 is TGTGCCAGCAGTTACGGGGCAGGAGGGAGTTCACCCCTCCACTTT.

The CDR3 spells CSANTGLGYTF. CDR3 nucleotide sequence: TGCAGTGCCAATACAGGGCTCGGCTACACCTTC. This chain connects TRBV20-1 to TRBJ1-2; a weak D match, TRBD1 (6 bases). V shed 6 bases and J shed 8 bases, with 13 bases lying between them. CDR1 is DFQATT and CDR2 is SNEGSKA in the germline V gene (reference sequence). The CDR3 contains 11 residues.

V is TRBV11-2 and J is TRBJ1-4; no clear D. The germline CDR1 and CDR2 sequences are SGHAT and FQNNGV. V shed 10 bases and J shed 8 bases, with 14 bases lying between them. The CDR3 spans 12 residues. The CDR3 nucleotides read TGTGCCATCAAACGCCCGGGAGAAAAACTGTTTTTT. Protein product: CAIKRPGEKLFF.

The chain recombines TRBV5-1 with TRBJ2-7; 11 bases agree with TRBD1. The CDR3 has 15 amino acids. Germline-derived CDR1 and CDR2 are SGHRS and YFSETQ. Trimming took 4 bases from V and 3 from J; bases not matched to a gene: 6. The CDR3 reads CASSPGTGGLYEQYF. The CDR3 DNA reads as TGCGCCAGCAGCCCAGGGACAGGGGGTCTCTACGAGCAGTACTTC.